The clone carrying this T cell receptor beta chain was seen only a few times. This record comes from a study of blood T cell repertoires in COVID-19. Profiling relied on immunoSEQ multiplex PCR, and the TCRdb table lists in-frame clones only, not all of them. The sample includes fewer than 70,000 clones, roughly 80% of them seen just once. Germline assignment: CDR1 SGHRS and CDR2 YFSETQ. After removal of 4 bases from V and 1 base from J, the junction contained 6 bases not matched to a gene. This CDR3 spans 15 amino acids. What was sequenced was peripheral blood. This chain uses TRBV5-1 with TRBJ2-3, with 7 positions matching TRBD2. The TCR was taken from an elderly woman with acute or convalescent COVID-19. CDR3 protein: CASSRGLEGTDTQYF. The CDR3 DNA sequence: TGCGCCAGCAGCCGAGGACTAGAGGGCACAGATACGCAGTATTTT.